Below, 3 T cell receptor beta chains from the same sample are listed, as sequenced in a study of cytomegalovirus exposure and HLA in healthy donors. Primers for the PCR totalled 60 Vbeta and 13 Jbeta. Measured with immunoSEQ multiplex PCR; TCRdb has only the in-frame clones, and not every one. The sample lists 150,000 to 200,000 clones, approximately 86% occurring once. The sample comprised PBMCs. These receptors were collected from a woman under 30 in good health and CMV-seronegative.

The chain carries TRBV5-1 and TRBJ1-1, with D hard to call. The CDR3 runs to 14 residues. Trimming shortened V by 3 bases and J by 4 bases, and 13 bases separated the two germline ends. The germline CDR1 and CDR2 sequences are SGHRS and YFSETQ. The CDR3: CASSSDLSGTEAFF. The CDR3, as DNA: TGCGCCAGCAGCTCCGATCTCTCGGGCACTGAAGCTTTCTTT.

The DNA for the CDR3 is TGCAGCGTTGCGGGACAAACCTCTGGGGCCAACGTCCTGACTTTC. Its protein product is CSVAGQTSGANVLTF. The chain combines TRBV29-1 with TRBJ2-6, with D maybe TRBD1 (6 bases). This CDR3 has 15 amino acids. The germline CDR1 and CDR2 sequences are SQVTM and ANQGSEA. V was clipped by 4 bases and J by 0 bases, with 10 bases between them. The full variable domain, rest sourced from reference TRBV29-1 and TRBJ2-6, is SAVISQKPSRDICQRGTSLTIQCQVDSQVTMMFWYRQQPGQSLTLIATANQGSEATYESGFVIDKFPISRPNLTFSTLTVSNMSPEDSSIYLCSVAGQTSGANVLTFGAGSRLTVL.

In nucleotides, the CDR3 is TGTGCCAGCAGTTTACGGCTAGCTAGGGAGACCCAGTACTTC. This encodes CASSLRLARETQYF. The chain employs TRBV28 and TRBJ2-5, with a tentative D call TRBD2 (5 bases). This CDR3 is built from 14 residues. CDR1 is MDHEN, CDR2 SYDVKM, per germline. Trimming removed 2 bases from V and 5 bases from J, with 12 bases in between. Complete variable domain (other parts from reference TRBV28 and TRBJ2-5): DVKVTQSSRYLVKRTGEKVFLECVQDMDHENMFWYRQDPGLGLRLIYFSYDVKMKEKGDIPEGYSVSREKKERFSLILESASTNQTSMYLCASSLRLARETQYFGPGTRLLVL.